The present T cell receptor (beta chain) was sequenced within a study of molecular identifiers for immune sequencing clone quantification. A single record per CDR3 protein comes from TCRdb applying MiXCR to the PCR reads. Of approximately 550,000 distinct CDR3 sequences listed, about a fifth are singletons. This clonotype was counted only a few times. The antigen is not known. Sorting recovered naive CD8 T cells on a CD8+CD4-CCR7+CD45RA+ profile. Overall study findings and caveats: Among 800,000 to 1,000,000 naive cells, as was reported, spiked Jurkat TCR RNA from one cell was detectable.

Germline V lookup: CDR1 SEHNR, CDR2 FQNEAQ (reference sequence). V shed 5 bases and J shed 4 bases, with 10 bases lying between them. This CDR3 comprises 13 residues. The sequenced sample was naive CD8+ T cells from blood, with Jurkat cell RNA spiked in. The subset here: FACS-sorted CD8+CD4-CCR7+CD45RA+ naive T cells. The clonotype was recovered from a human donor in good health. Some libraries in this study had Jurkat cell RNA spiked in. The rearrangement uses TRBV7-9 and TRBJ2-3; TRBD2 is a possible D gene (5 bases). The CDR3 region is CASSPSGADTQYF. DNA of the CDR3: TGTGCCAGCAGCCCGTCCGGGGCAGATACGCAGTATTTT.